Shown below are 32 T cell receptor beta chains from a single sample sequenced in a study of shared clonotypes between healthy human individuals (dated by TCRdb to 2018 to 2021). The library came from the immunoSEQ multiplex PCR assay. Held by TCRdb, this immuneACCESS table contains in-frame sequences only and omits some clones. Under half of the omission traces to an unresolved V gene where checked; the cause of the rest is unknown. This sample is represented by about 2.5 million clones; less than 95% of them were singletons. Around 0.38% of the sample belongs to the ten largest clones. Sequencing was carried out using naive CD4+ T cells from PBMCs. The intended sense of this specimen's cell subset or site label: CD45RA+ positively selected. All receptors come from a man aged 18 to 30 in good health. Some clones in this sample may be carry-over from other donors' samples.

This chain links TRBV28 with TRBJ2-3, with TRBD2 matching 7 bases. The CDR3 has 15 amino acids. J lost 3 bases, V lost 3 bases, and 6 bases had no gene match. CDR1 is MDHEN, CDR2 SYDVKM, per germline. For the CDR3, the DNA is TGTGCCAGCAGTTTTGAGTCTAGCGGTACAGATACGCAGTATTTT. Translation gives CASSFESSGTDTQYF. The variable domain in full, completed from reference TRBV28 and TRBJ2-3, reads DVKVTQSSRYLVKRTGEKVFLECVQDMDHENMFWYRQDPGLGLRLIYFSYDVKMKEKGDIPEGYSVSREKKERFSLILESASTNQTSMYLCASSFESSGTDTQYFGPGTRLTVL.

The chain employs TRBV5-1 and TRBJ2-1, with 10 positions matching TRBD2. This CDR3 region has 15 residues. The trim removed 4 bases at V and 7 bases at J, leaving 8 bases unmatched. Per the germline V gene, CDR1 is SGHRS and CDR2 is YFSETQ. CDR3 nucleotide sequence: TGCGCCAGCAGCACTCTAGCGGGGGCCTTAAATGAGCAGTTCTTC. Translating it yields CASSTLAGALNEQFF. Supplemented by reference TRBV5-1 and TRBJ2-1, the full variable domain reads KAGVTQTPRYLIKTRGQQVTLSCSPISGHRSVSWYQQTPGQGLQFLFEYFSETQRNKGNFPGRFSGRQFSNSRSEMNVSTLELGDSALYLCASSTLAGALNEQFFGPGTRLTVL.

V and J are TRBV9 and TRBJ2-1, with a tentative D call TRBD2 (5 bases). The CDR3 has 14 amino acids. Germline values: CDR1 SGDLS, CDR2 YYNGEE. The ends were cut back, 1 base at V and 6 bases at J, with 11 bases in the middle. The DNA for the CDR3 is TGTGCCAGCAGCGTAATTGGAGCGGTCAATGAGCAGTTCTTC. It yields the protein CASSVIGAVNEQFF.

The sample holds one count of this clone. The chain couples TRBV5-1 to TRBJ2-1, with TRBD1 identical over 8 bases. Germline values: CDR1 SGHRS, CDR2 YFSETQ. This CDR3 contains 12 residues. The V segment lost 5 bases and the J segment 8 bases; nucleotides outside the gene matches: 3. In DNA, the CDR3 is TGCGCCAGCAGTCGACAGGGGTATGAGCAGTTCTTC. Residues: CASSRQGYEQFF.

The chain joins TRBV25-1 to TRBJ2-2, with D tentatively TRBD2 (5 bases). The CDR3 is made up of 13 amino acids. Germline CDR1 reads MGHDK; CDR2 reads SYGVNS. V was trimmed by 8 bases and J by 4 bases, leaving 11 bases between them. The chain's CDR3 is CASGRRGTGELFF. In DNA, the CDR3 is TGTGCCAGCGGCCGCCGGGGCACCGGGGAGCTGTTTTTT.

The genes are TRBV5-1 and TRBJ2-5, with D possibly TRBD1 on 5 matching bases. This CDR3 spans 15 amino acids. Germline V lookup: CDR1 SGHRS, CDR2 YFSETQ. V gave up 1 base and J gave up 3 bases, with 13 bases separating them. The CDR3 reads CASSLSKGREETQYF. The CDR3 nucleotides are TGCGCCAGCAGCTTGTCGAAGGGGCGTGAAGAGACCCAGTACTTC.

This clone was counted only a few times. The chain joins TRBV5-1 to TRBJ1-2; D is undetermined. CDR3 size: 13 residues. Looked up from germline, CDR1 is SGHRS and CDR2 is YFSETQ. V was cut by 1 base and J by 3 bases, with 7 bases left in between. CDR3 nucleotides: TGCGCCAGCAGCTTGACAGAGGACTATGGCTACACCTTC. This codes for CASSLTEDYGYTF.

This chain links TRBV4-1 with TRBJ1-4, with a tentative D call TRBD1 (6 bases). The length of the CDR3 is 15 residues. The V end lost 3 bases, the J end lost 7 bases, and 15 bases lay between the germline ends. CDR1 MGHRA and CDR2 YSYEKL come from the germline V gene. The DNA of the CDR3 is TGCGCCAGCAGCCAGACGGGGGGGCCGGTTGAAAAACTGTTTTTT. Amino acids: CASSQTGGPVEKLFF.

V gene TRBV10-3 combines with J gene TRBJ1-4, with D uncertain. The CDR3 loop spans 16 amino acids. V was trimmed by 2 bases and J by 8 bases, leaving 18 bases between them. Germline V lookup: CDR1 ENHRY, CDR2 SYGVKD. CDR3 residues: CAISEIGPGLREKLFF. As DNA, the CDR3 is TGTGCCATCAGTGAGATCGGACCCGGCCTGAGAGAAAAACTGTTTTTT.

J is TRBJ2-3 and V is TRBV5-6, with no clear D. The germline V and J ends were trimmed by 0 bases and 0 bases, with 8 bases remaining between them. This CDR3 contains 15 residues. CDR1 and CDR2 from the germline V gene are SGHDT and YYEEEE. CDR3 residues: CASSLGPRSTDTQYF. The CDR3 region has the DNA TGTGCCAGCAGCTTGGGACCGAGGAGCACAGATACGCAGTATTTT.

The CDR3 bases are TGTGCCAGCAGCTTAATGGCGGGAGTAGGCTACGAGCAGTACTTC. This encodes CASSLMAGVGYEQYF. The rearrangement joins TRBV7-2 to TRBJ2-7, with 7 nucleotides matching TRBD2. CDR1 is SGHTA and CDR2 is FQGNSA in the germline V gene. With 2 bases clipped from V and 3 bases from J, the junction kept 7 bases outside the gene matches. CDR3 length equals 15 residues.

V gene TRBV7-3 combines with J gene TRBJ2-7; the D gene is possibly TRBD1 (5 bases). Germline V lookup: CDR1 SGHTA, CDR2 FQGTGA. Trimming shortened V by 5 bases and J by 2 bases, and 13 bases separated the two germline ends. This CDR3 is built from 14 residues. The DNA for the CDR3 is TGTGCCAGCAGCCCCCGTACAGGAGCCTACGAGCAGTACTTC. Protein sequence: CASSPRTGAYEQYF.

The V gene is TRBV6-1, the J gene TRBJ1-2; D ambiguous. The germline V gene has CDR1 MNHNS and CDR2 SASEGT. The CDR3 loop spans 13 amino acids. Deletions cut 6 bases from V and 7 bases from J, with 15 bases between. The CDR3 loop reads CASSLIEVAGYTF. The CDR3 region has the DNA TGTGCCAGCAGCCTCATCGAAGTGGCTGGCTACACCTTC.

The chain couples TRBV27 to TRBJ2-5, with D possibly TRBD2 on 7 matching bases. V shed 6 bases and J shed 6 bases, with 14 bases lying between them. The CDR3 extends over 13 amino acids. Germline loops: CDR1 MNHEY, CDR2 SMNVEV (reference sequence). In DNA, the CDR3 is TGTGCCAGCAGCATGGGGGGGCCGCAGACCCAGTACTTC. It yields the protein CASSMGGPQTQYF.

The genes are TRBV28 and TRBJ1-2; 8 bases match TRBD1. The germline V gene encodes CDR1 MDHEN and CDR2 SYDVKM. The CDR3 extends over 14 amino acids. Trimming removed 7 bases from V and 4 bases from J; junction bases left unmatched: 8. Written as DNA, the CDR3 is TGTGCCAGCACCCCAGGGGGCGAGCCCTATGGCTACACCTTC. Its translation is CASTPGGEPYGYTF.

The chain couples TRBV19 to TRBJ2-5; 8 positions match TRBD1. CDR1 and CDR2 (germline): LNHDA, SQIVND (reference sequence). This CDR3 has 14 amino acids. V lost 3 bases and J lost 5; bases outside the gene matches: 5. The CDR3 sequence is CASSIQGATETQYF. The CDR3 region has the DNA TGTGCCAGTAGTATCCAGGGGGCTACGGAGACCCAGTACTTC. Using reference TRBV19 and TRBJ2-5 for the parts outside the CDR3, the full variable domain is DGGITQSPKYLFRKEGQNVTLSCEQNLNHDAMYWYRQDPGQGLRLIYYSQIVNDFQKGDIAEGYSVSREKKESFPLTVTSAQKNPTAFYLCASSIQGATETQYFGPGTRLLVL.

As to this clone: Other DNA sequences in this sample translate to the same CDR3. CDR3 protein: CASSVLGLAGNTGELFF. In DNA, the CDR3 is TGTGCCAGCAGCGTCCTAGGACTAGCGGGAAACACCGGGGAGCTGTTTTTT. The gene calls are TRBV9 and TRBJ2-2; 12 bases align to TRBD2. The length of the CDR3 is 17 residues. Trimming cost V 2 bases and J 2 bases; bases outside gene matches: 4. CDR1 and CDR2 from the germline V gene are SGDLS and YYNGEE.

This clone was recorded only once. The chain is built from TRBV5-1 and TRBJ2-1, with D possibly called TRBD1 or TRBD2 (5 bases each). The CDR3 is 14 residues long. CDR1 and CDR2 from the germline V gene are SGHRS and YFSETQ. The V gene lost 5 bases and the J gene lost 4 bases, with 13 bases spanning the gap. The CDR3 region is CASSREGPYNEQFF. In nucleotides, the CDR3 is TGCGCCAGCAGTCGAGAGGGACCATACAATGAGCAGTTCTTC.

Here the CDR3 DNA reads TGTGCCAGCAGCCGCGACAGGGACCCCAACTACGAGCAGTACTTC. It is translated as CASSRDRDPNYEQYF. V usage is TRBV7-6 and J usage is TRBJ2-7; 7 bases match TRBD1. Unmatched junction bases numbered 10, after V lost 5 bases and J lost 3 bases. Looked up from germline, CDR1 is SGHVS and CDR2 is FNYEAQ. CDR3 size: 15 residues. The full variable domain, completed using reference TRBV7-6 and TRBJ2-7, is GAGVSQSPRYKVTKRGQDVALRCDPISGHVSLYWYRQALGQGPEFLTYFNYEAQQDKSGLPNDRFSAERPEGSISTLTIQRTEQRDSAMYRCASSRDRDPNYEQYFGPGTRLTVT.

V gene TRBV7-3 combines with J gene TRBJ2-5; tentatively, D is TRBD1 or TRBD2 (5 bases each). V was pared by 2 bases and J by 2 bases, with 9 bases between. The CDR3 consists of 14 residues. The germline CDR1 and CDR2 sequences are SGHTA and FQGTGA. The CDR3 bases are TGTGCCAGCAGCTTAGGGGGATTGCAAGAGACCCAGTACTTC. Its protein product is CASSLGGLQETQYF.

This sequence joins TRBV29-1 and TRBJ1-1, with D perhaps matching TRBD1 (5 bases). This CDR3 spans 13 amino acids. V lost 4 bases and J 5 bases, leaving 14 bases between the germline ends. Germline V lookup: CDR1 SQVTM, CDR2 ANQGSEA. CDR3 nucleotide sequence: TGCAGCGTTGGGGGGGTATGGTGGACTGAAGCTTTCTTT. Its protein product is CSVGGVWWTEAFF.

The V and J genes are TRBV2 and TRBJ1-5; D unresolved. Trimming left V 4 bases short and J 4 bases short, with 11 bases between. The CDR3 covers 14 residues. Germline values: CDR1 SNHLY, CDR2 FYNNEI. The DNA for the CDR3 is TGTGCCAGCAGTGGGGCCGGGCGGAATCAGCCCCAGCATTTT. It translates to CASSGAGRNQPQHF.

Details on this clone: Other nucleotide sequences from this sample produce the same CDR3. This chain connects TRBV29-1 to TRBJ1-2; 7 bases are a match to TRBD1. This CDR3 region has 12 residues. V lost 1 base and J lost 7; bases outside the gene matches: 3. Looked up from germline, CDR1 is SQVTM and CDR2 is ANQGSEA. The CDR3 protein is CSVEGQGGGYTF. The CDR3 DNA is TGCAGCGTTGAAGGACAGGGAGGTGGCTACACCTTC.

The chain joins TRBV6-1 to TRBJ1-5, with 7 bases that match TRBD1. Germline V gene sequence: CDR1 MNHNS, CDR2 SASEGT. This CDR3 is 14 amino acids long. Trimming cost V 6 bases and J 6 bases; bases outside gene matches: 8. The CDR3 reads CASSYRGGGQPQHF. The CDR3 DNA follows: TGTGCCAGCAGCTACAGGGGAGGAGGTCAGCCCCAGCATTTT.

The V and J genes are TRBV5-1 and TRBJ2-6, with 12 nucleotides matching TRBD2. Per the germline V gene, CDR1 is SGHRS and CDR2 is YFSETQ. This CDR3 spans 18 amino acids. V lost 4 bases, J lost 0 bases, and 5 bases stayed unmatched. This CDR3 is CASSGGTSGRSGANVLTF. In nucleotides, the CDR3 is TGCGCCAGCAGCGGCGGGACTAGCGGGCGCTCTGGGGCCAACGTCCTGACTTTC.

V gene TRBV7-2 combines with J gene TRBJ2-1; 7 bases map to TRBD2. This CDR3 spans 16 amino acids. V lost 7 bases, J lost 0 bases, and 9 bases stayed unmatched. CDR1 and CDR2 (germline): SGHTA, FQGNSA. The CDR3 protein is CASTLLPSGSYNEQFF. Here the CDR3 DNA reads TGTGCCAGCACCCTTTTACCTAGCGGCTCCTACAATGAGCAGTTCTTC.

The CDR3 nucleotides are TGTGCCAGCAGCTTCCGGGACCGAGGGTCTGAAAAACTGTTTTTT. It codes for CASSFRDRGSEKLFF. The J gene is TRBJ1-4, the V gene TRBV5-4, with D possibly TRBD1 on 5 matching bases. Trimming took off 2 bases at V and 7 bases at J, with 15 bases between the two ends. CDR3 length: 15 amino acids. Germline V gives CDR1 SGHNT, CDR2 YYREEE (reference sequence). Variable domain in full (rest from reference TRBV5-4 and TRBJ1-4): ETGVTQSPTHLIKTRGQQVTLRCSSQSGHNTVSWYQQALGQGPQFIFQYYREEENGRGNFPPRFSGLQFPNYSSELNVNALELDDSALYLCASSFRDRGSEKLFFGSGTQLSVL.

To note about this clone: One end of the junction does not line up with germline, which may come from a read error. The J gene is TRBJ2-2, the V gene TRBV4-1, with 9 bases lining up with TRBD2. The CDR3 length is 17 residues. Germline lookup yields CDR1 MGHRA and CDR2 YSYEKL. CDR3 sequence reads: CASTQPGTSKGAGELFF. CDR3 bases: TGCGCCAGCACCCAACCCGGGACTAGCAAGGGGGCCGGGGAGCTGTTTTTT.

The CDR3 coding sequence is TGTGCCAGCTCATACGGGAGTGGAGATACGCAGTATTTT. Protein sequence: CASSYGSGDTQYF. The chain joins TRBV18 to TRBJ2-3, with a weak D call TRBD2 (6 bases). Per germline, CDR1 KGHSH and CDR2 LQKENI. Trimming shortened V by 5 bases and J by 5 bases, and 11 bases separated the two germline ends. CDR3 size: 13 residues.

This clone was found once. This chain links TRBV15 with TRBJ1-6; 8 bases line up with TRBD1. The germline CDR1 and CDR2 sequences are LNHNV and YYDKDF (reference sequence). Germline trimming cut 1 base from V and 7 bases from J; bases unmatched to any gene: 6. The CDR3 contains 16 residues. The chain's CDR3 is CATSRVRQGFNSPLHF. DNA of the CDR3: TGTGCCACCAGCAGAGTGAGACAGGGGTTCAATTCACCCCTCCACTTT.

This clone was observed once. The chain joins TRBV5-1 to TRBJ2-1, with TRBD2 matching 7 bases. V lost 8 bases to trimming and J lost 4 bases; unmatched junction nucleotides: 9. CDR1 SGHRS and CDR2 YFSETQ come from the germline V gene. The CDR3 contains 14 residues. The CDR3 region is CASSGSIFYNEQFF. CDR3 bases: TGCGCCAGTAGCGGGTCCATCTTTTACAATGAGCAGTTCTTC.

The chain uses TRBV7-3 and TRBJ2-2; D unresolved. V lost 1 base, J lost 4 bases, and 7 bases lay in between. Germline V gives CDR1 SGHTA, CDR2 FQGTGA. The length of the CDR3 is 14 residues. DNA of the CDR3: TGTGCCAGCAGCTTAAATTCTATCACCGGGGAGCTGTTTTTT. Amino acids: CASSLNSITGELFF.